These 30 T cell receptor beta chains were all obtained from the same sample, sequenced in a study of Ad26.COV2.S vaccination and SARS-CoV-2 variants. This table comes from immunoSEQ multiplex PCR, and its TCRdb copy is limited to in-frame clones, with some not included. The table records 380,000 or so clones, around nine tenths of them present only once. Treatment defined: about 20 received Ad26.COV2.S at low or high dose, single or two shots; roughly five received placebo; per-sample allocation not given. Sampling occurred on day 63 after the first vaccine or placebo injection. Sample: peripheral blood, taken in a trial of Ad26.COV2.S vaccine versus placebo. These receptors were obtained from a person aged 18-65 years who received the Ad26.COV2.S COVID-19 vaccine or a placebo.

This chain joins TRBV11-3 and TRBJ2-1; TRBD2 matches at 12 bases. There are 17 residues in the CDR3. V gave up 4 bases and J gave up 8 bases; unmatched junction bases: 12. From germline, CDR1 is SGHNT and CDR2 YENEEA. CDR3 residues: CASSSRLAGARFDEQFF. CDR3 coding DNA: TGTGCCAGCAGCTCCAGACTAGCGGGGGCCCGGTTTGATGAGCAGTTCTTC.

CDR3 region: CASSFDWGEQYF. The CDR3 DNA follows: TGTGCCAGCAGCTTCGACTGGGGCGAGCAGTACTTC. The chain joins TRBV14 to TRBJ2-7; no clear D gene. The CDR3 consists of 12 residues. V was shortened by 5 bases and J by 6 bases, with 11 bases between the two germline ends. The germline V gene has CDR1 SGHDN and CDR2 FVKESK.

V gene TRBV4-1 combines with J gene TRBJ2-3, with TRBD2 matching 7 bases. The CDR3 has 16 amino acids. V dropped 2 bases and J dropped 4; count of bases not matched to a gene: 9. CDR1 and CDR2 from the germline V gene are MGHRA and YSYEKL. CDR3 sequence reads: CASSQIPGGQADTQYF. CDR3 in DNA: TGCGCCAGCAGCCAAATACCGGGGGGTCAGGCAGATACGCAGTATTTT.

The V call is TRBV11-2, the J call TRBJ1-6; TRBD1 agrees at 9 bases. Unmatched junction bases numbered 6, after V lost 6 bases and J lost 0 bases. CDR3 length equals 17 residues. CDR1 and CDR2 from the germline V gene are SGHAT and FQNNGV. The CDR3 nucleotides read TGTGCCAGCAGAAGGACAGGGGCAATCTCCTATAATTCACCCCTCCACTTT. Amino acids: CASRRTGAISYNSPLHF.

This rearrangement joins TRBV27 to TRBJ2-2; 9 nucleotides match TRBD2. This CDR3 region has 17 residues. Trimming took 3 bases from V and 6 from J; bases not matched to a gene: 11. Germline V CDR1 and CDR2: MNHEY, SMNVEV (reference sequence). The DNA of the CDR3 is TGTGCCAGCAGTTTCATCAGTAGCGGGAGTTGGGCCGGGGAGCTGTTTTTT. Protein product: CASSFISSGSWAGELFF.

To note about this clone: A much bigger clone sits one base away, suggesting this may be a read error. Other nucleotide sequences from this sample produce the same CDR3. The genes are TRBV6-2 or TRBV6-3 and TRBJ1-5; D ambiguous. Germline assignment: CDR1 MNHEY and CDR2 SVGEGT. Trimming removed 3 bases from V and 2 bases from J, with 2 bases in between. This CDR3 is 12 amino acids long. The CDR3 region has the DNA TGTGCCAGCAGTTATGGCAATCAGCCCCAGCATTTT. This translates into CASSYGNQPQHF.

The V call is TRBV11-2, the J call TRBJ2-7; 13 nucleotides agree with TRBD2. The junction had 10 bases not matched to a gene; V was cut back by 5 bases and J by 6 bases. Per germline, CDR1 SGHAT and CDR2 FQNNGV. This CDR3 is built from 16 residues. CDR3 sequence reads: CASSVRLAGGISEQYF. In DNA, the CDR3 is TGTGCCAGCAGCGTCCGACTAGCGGGGGGAATCTCCGAGCAGTACTTC.

Only one count was recorded for this clone. The CDR3: CASRVLSTGGYSPLHF. The CDR3 nucleotides read TGTGCCAGCCGAGTTTTGTCCACAGGGGGGTATTCACCCCTCCACTTT. The chain couples TRBV27 to TRBJ1-6; 8 bases line up with TRBD1. V shed 8 bases and J 8 bases; nucleotides not matched to a gene: 14. This CDR3 has 16 amino acids. CDR1 and CDR2 from the germline V gene are MNHEY and SMNVEV (reference sequence).

This clone was found once. The chain has TRBV2 and TRBJ1-1; the D is unclear. This CDR3 region has 12 residues. The V end lost 5 bases, the J end lost 4 bases, and 8 bases lay between the germline ends. Germline CDR1 and CDR2: SNHLY and FYNNEI. CDR3 DNA sequence: TGTGCCAGCAGTAACCAGATCACTGAAGCTTTCTTT. Protein sequence: CASSNQITEAFF.

This chain links TRBV28 with TRBJ1-5; possibly TRBD1 for D (6 bases). The CDR3 length is 19 residues. The germline V gene has CDR1 MDHEN and CDR2 SYDVKM. V was clipped by 7 bases and J by 0 bases, with 25 bases between them. CDR3 loop: CASTSSGRQAQFSNQPQHF. The CDR3 coding sequence is TGTGCCAGCACCTCTTCCGGCCGACAGGCCCAATTTAGCAATCAGCCCCAGCATTTT. Full variable domain (remainder filled in from reference TRBV28 and TRBJ1-5): DVKVTQSSRYLVKRTGEKVFLECVQDMDHENMFWYRQDPGLGLRLIYFSYDVKMKEKGDIPEGYSVSREKKERFSLILESASTNQTSMYLCASTSSGRQAQFSNQPQHFGDGTRLSIL.

In this sample, this clone turned up many times. The genes are TRBV18 and TRBJ2-3; tentative D call: TRBD2 (6 bases). This CDR3 spans 14 amino acids. V was clipped by 3 bases and J by 6 bases, with 13 bases between them. Germline CDR1 KGHSH, CDR2 LQKENI. The CDR3 is CASSPGTDGDTQYF. The CDR3 DNA reads as TGTGCCAGCTCACCCGGGACTGACGGGGATACGCAGTATTTT.

The genes are TRBV6-6 and TRBJ2-1; the match to TRBD2 covers 9 bases. The trim removed 10 bases at V and 9 bases at J, leaving 10 bases unmatched. In germline, CDR1 is MNHNY, CDR2 SVGAGI (reference sequence). The CDR3 has 13 amino acids. CDR3 coding DNA: TGTGCCACCCACTCCGGGACTAGCTTTGAGCAGTTCTTC. Translation gives CATHSGTSFEQFF.

This sequence joins TRBV3-1 (or the pseudogene TRBV3-2) and TRBJ1-5; TRBD1 matches 7 bases. Trimming removed 4 bases from V and 2 bases from J; junction bases left unmatched: 2. CDR3 length equals 14 residues. The germline CDR1 and CDR2 sequences are LGHDT and YNNKEL (reference sequence). As DNA, the CDR3 is TGTGCCAGCAGCCCCCAGGGGGGCAATCAGCCCCAGCATTTT. This codes for CASSPQGGNQPQHF.

This clone was seen a handful of times. The V and J genes are TRBV4-3 and TRBJ1-2, with unresolved D. V lost 2 bases and J lost 4, with 5 bases in between. The V gene's germline CDR1 is LGHNA and CDR2 YSLEER. The CDR3 is 12 residues long. The CDR3 loop reads CASSQLGYGYTF. The DNA for the CDR3 is TGCGCCAGCAGCCAACTGGGCTATGGCTACACCTTC.

V and J are TRBV6-4 and TRBJ2-3, with 7 bases fitting TRBD2. Germline V lookup: CDR1 MRHNA, CDR2 SNTAGT. The CDR3 is made up of 13 amino acids. V lost 6 bases, J lost 5 bases, and 5 bases stayed unmatched. The DNA for the CDR3 is TGTGCCAGCAGCATCGGGGGGATAGATACGCAGTATTTT. It encodes CASSIGGIDTQYF.

This chain uses TRBV28 with TRBJ2-1, with D perhaps TRBD1 or TRBD2 (6 bases each). The CDR3 covers 14 residues. V lost 8 bases, J lost 8 bases, and 19 bases lay in between. Germline CDR1 and CDR2: MDHEN and SYDVKM. The CDR3 loop reads CASGRRAGGHEQFF. The CDR3 DNA sequence: TGTGCCAGCGGCAGGAGGGCTGGGGGCCATGAGCAGTTCTTC. Based on the CDR3 plus reference TRBV28 and TRBJ2-1, the full variable domain is DVKVTQSSRYLVKRTGEKVFLECVQDMDHENMFWYRQDPGLGLRLIYFSYDVKMKEKGDIPEGYSVSREKKERFSLILESASTNQTSMYLCASGRRAGGHEQFFGPGTRLTVL.

This chain links TRBV3-1 (or the pseudogene TRBV3-2) with TRBJ2-1, with D possibly called TRBD1 or TRBD2 (5 bases each). The V and J ends lost 0 bases and 6 bases respectively, with 9 bases between them. This CDR3 has 14 residues. Germline-derived CDR1 and CDR2 are LGHDT and YNNKEL (reference sequence). In nucleotides, the CDR3 is TGTGCCAGCAGCCAAGAAGAGAGGGGCAATGAGCAGTTCTTC. Protein sequence: CASSQEERGNEQFF.

DNA for the CDR3: TGTGCCAGTAGTCTAGGGGCCGGCGCGGGCACTGAAGCTTTCTTT. Translated, it gives CASSLGAGAGTEAFF. The chain employs TRBV19 and TRBJ1-1, with D possibly being TRBD1 (5 bases). With 5 bases removed from V and 4 bases from J, the gap between germline ends came to 17 bases. CDR3 size: 15 residues. Germline CDR1 is LNHDA and CDR2 is SQIVND (reference sequence).

The V and J genes are TRBV6-5 and TRBJ1-5; maybe TRBD1 (5 bases). The germline V gene encodes CDR1 MNHEY and CDR2 SVGAGI. This CDR3 is 13 amino acids long. The V gene lost 9 bases and the J gene lost 0 bases, with 9 bases spanning the gap. This CDR3 reads CASRTHSNQPQHF. CDR3 DNA sequence: TGTGCCAGTCGGACACATAGCAATCAGCCCCAGCATTTT.

This chain links TRBV7-2 with TRBJ1-2; D is undetermined. The V gene's germline CDR1 is SGHTA and CDR2 FQGNSA. This CDR3 has 11 amino acids. V dropped 5 bases and J dropped 7 bases, with 8 bases sitting between them. The CDR3 sequence is CASSVDGGYTF. The DNA of the CDR3 is TGTGCCAGCAGCGTCGACGGTGGCTACACCTTC.

With regard to this clone: This same CDR3 is encoded by further DNA sequences in the sample. This rearrangement joins TRBV7-2 to TRBJ1-4, with D unclear. Trimming shortened V by 5 bases and J by 0 bases, and 7 bases separated the two germline ends. The CDR3 extends over 14 amino acids. Germline assignment: CDR1 SGHTA and CDR2 FQGNSA. The CDR3 loop is CASSPTATNEKLFF. Written as DNA, the CDR3 is TGTGCCAGCAGCCCAACTGCAACTAATGAAAAACTGTTTTTT.

The chain uses TRBV5-1 and TRBJ2-5; weak D call: TRBD2 (5 bases). This CDR3 contains 13 residues. V was pared by 7 bases and J by 3 bases, with 13 bases between. Germline V gene sequence: CDR1 SGHRS, CDR2 YFSETQ. The CDR3 sequence is CASFRTGEETQYF. CDR3 nucleotides: TGCGCCAGCTTTCGGACTGGTGAAGAGACCCAGTACTTC. Filled out from reference TRBV5-1 and TRBJ2-5, the complete variable domain reads KAGVTQTPRYLIKTRGQQVTLSCSPISGHRSVSWYQQTPGQGLQFLFEYFSETQRNKGNFPGRFSGRQFSNSRSEMNVSTLELGDSALYLCASFRTGEETQYFGPGTRLLVL.

The genes are TRBV19 and TRBJ2-1; 8 bases fit TRBD1. The length of the CDR3 is 16 residues. Germline loops: CDR1 LNHDA, CDR2 SQIVND (reference sequence). V trimming: 3 bases; J trimming: 2 bases; junction bases outside the gene matches: 6. DNA for the CDR3: TGTGCCAGTAGTATTGGTACAGGGGGTACCTACAATGAGCAGTTCTTC. It encodes CASSIGTGGTYNEQFF.

The chain couples TRBV28 to TRBJ1-3; D is uncertain. Trimming pared 5 bases from V and 0 bases from J, leaving 11 bases between. The CDR3 loop spans 15 amino acids. The germline V gene has CDR1 MDHEN and CDR2 SYDVKM. The CDR3, as DNA: TGTGCCAGCAGTGGGTTGGGGTCCTCTGGAAACACCATATATTTT. Translated: CASSGLGSSGNTIYF.

The rearrangement uses TRBV27 and TRBJ2-5; TRBD2 aligns across 9 bases. The CDR3 length is 16 residues. V lost 3 bases and J lost 1; bases outside the gene matches: 6. Looked up from germline, CDR1 is MNHEY and CDR2 is SMNVEV (reference sequence). The CDR3 region is CASSFFSGSPQETQYF. The CDR3, as DNA: TGTGCCAGCAGTTTTTTTAGCGGGAGTCCCCAAGAGACCCAGTACTTC.

The CDR3 loop is CASSPYPGSSADTQYF. The CDR3 nucleotides are TGTGCCAGCAGCCCCTACCCCGGGAGTAGCGCAGATACGCAGTATTTT. J is TRBJ2-3 and V is TRBV7-2; D perhaps matches TRBD2 (6 bases). The germline V gene has CDR1 SGHTA and CDR2 FQGNSA. This CDR3 region has 16 residues. V was trimmed by 5 bases and J by 4 bases, leaving 19 bases between them.

V usage is TRBV10-2 and J usage is TRBJ2-7, with a weak D call TRBD2 (5 bases). The germline V gene encodes CDR1 WSHSY and CDR2 SAAADI. V was pared by 6 bases and J by 6 bases, with 24 bases between. The CDR3 runs 16 residues. The CDR3 spells CASRELDGNYLSEQYF. CDR3 nucleotides: TGCGCCAGCAGGGAATTGGACGGGAATTACCTAAGCGAGCAGTACTTC.

V is TRBV2 and J is TRBJ2-7, with 7 bases fitting TRBD2. V was clipped by 5 bases and J by 6 bases; unmatched bases: 7. The germline V gene encodes CDR1 SNHLY and CDR2 FYNNEI. CDR3 length equals 13 residues. DNA for the CDR3: TGTGCCAGCAGTACCGGGACTACCTCCGAGCAGTACTTC. It codes for CASSTGTTSEQYF.

V gene TRBV6-5 combines with J gene TRBJ2-1; no firm D call. This CDR3 is built from 13 residues. CDR1 and CDR2 from the germline V gene are MNHEY and SVGAGI. Trimming removed 5 bases at V and 8 bases at J, with 13 bases between. The CDR3 here is CASSSSRRDEQFF. The CDR3 bases are TGTGCCAGCAGTAGTTCACGAAGGGATGAGCAGTTCTTC.

CDR3 DNA: TGCGCCAGCAGCTCCAGGGGGCTGGCAGATACGCAGTATTTT. This codes for CASSSRGLADTQYF. The chain joins TRBV5-1 to TRBJ2-3; 8 bases match TRBD1. This CDR3 contains 14 residues. V was clipped by 3 bases and J by 4 bases; unmatched bases: 4. Germline V gene data show CDR1 as SGHRS and CDR2 as YFSETQ.